Listed here are 32 T cell receptor beta chains from one sample, sequenced in a study of T cells in Graves' hyperthyroidism and ophthalmopathy. Amplified TCR beta CDR3 regions came from RNA transcripts. HTBI primers drove first-round RT-PCR of the TCR CDR3. TCRdb analysed the multiplex PCR reads with MiXCR anew, one entry per CDR3 protein. The sample lists 250,000 to 400,000 distinct CDR3 sequences, around 15% occurring once. The sequencing sample was made of blood. The receptors shown here come from a woman between 40 and 55 years old with Graves' ophthalmopathy.

This clonotype came up many times. This sequence joins TRBV6-1 and TRBJ1-5; D may be TRBD1 (6 bases). The V gene's germline CDR1 is MNHNS and CDR2 SASEGT. The CDR3 has 14 amino acids. V dropped 5 bases and J dropped 7 bases, with 15 bases sitting between them. In nucleotides, the CDR3 is TGTGCCAGCAGTTGGACAGCTTTAGCCCAGCCCCAGCATTTT. Protein product: CASSWTALAQPQHF.

J is TRBJ2-7 and V is TRBV28; D is perhaps TRBD2 (5 bases). Deletions cut 7 bases from V and 2 bases from J, with 15 bases between. The CDR3 extends over 14 amino acids. CDR1 and CDR2 (germline): MDHEN, SYDVKM. The CDR3 region has the DNA TGTGCCAGCACGAAAGAGGGAACTCCCTACGAGCAGTACTTC. It specifies CASTKEGTPYEQYF.

V is TRBV20-1 and J is TRBJ1-3; TRBD1 matches at 7 bases. The germline CDR1 and CDR2 sequences are DFQATT and SNEGSKA (reference sequence). The junction had 8 bases not matched to a gene; V was cut back by 1 base and J by 8 bases. The CDR3 extends over 14 amino acids. CDR3 residues: CSARALTGRDTIYF. The CDR3 region has the DNA TGCAGTGCTAGAGCTTTGACAGGGCGAGACACCATATATTTT.

The sample holds many counts of this clonotype. This chain connects TRBV6-1 to TRBJ2-7; D may be TRBD1 or TRBD2 (6 bases each). The CDR3 has 12 residues. V dropped 7 bases and J dropped 4 bases, with 11 bases sitting between them. CDR1 is MNHNS, CDR2 SASEGT, per germline. CDR3 in amino acids: CASNTGAYEQYF. The CDR3 DNA reads TGTGCCAGCAATACGGGGGCGTACGAGCAGTACTTC.

In this sample, this clonotype turned up many times. CDR3 sequence reads: CASRGSGTGELFF. The CDR3 bases are TGTGCCAGCAGGGGTAGCGGTACCGGGGAGCTGTTTTTT. V usage is TRBV6-1 and J usage is TRBJ2-2; a weak D match, TRBD2 (6 bases). The CDR3 is 13 amino acids. With 6 bases removed from V and 5 bases from J, the gap between germline ends came to 10 bases. Germline V CDR1 and CDR2: MNHNS, SASEGT.

In this sample, this clonotype turned up many times. This sequence joins TRBV29-1 and TRBJ1-1; D remains ambiguous. The CDR3 extends over 13 amino acids. Per the germline V gene, CDR1 is SQVTM and CDR2 is ANQGSEA. Trimming left V 2 bases short and J 1 base short, with 8 bases between. The CDR3 is CSVESRTNTEAFF. CDR3 nucleotides: TGCAGCGTTGAATCCCGGACGAACACTGAAGCTTTCTTT.

This clonotype has at least ten counts. The chain has TRBV7-2 and TRBJ1-5; perhaps TRBD1 as D (5 bases). Germline V CDR1 and CDR2: SGHTA, FQGNSA. The CDR3 runs to 16 residues. The V end was cut by 2 bases, the J end by 6 bases, with 17 bases between. This CDR3 reads CASSLYGGGDVQPQHF. The CDR3, as DNA: TGTGCCAGCAGCTTATATGGGGGAGGGGATGTTCAGCCCCAGCATTTT.

There are many counts of this clonotype. The rearrangement links TRBV20-1 to TRBJ2-1; 9 nucleotides match TRBD2. Germline V gene lookup returns CDR1 DFQATT and CDR2 SNEGSKA (reference sequence). V lost 1 base to trimming and J lost 4 bases; unmatched junction nucleotides: 11. The CDR3 extends over 17 amino acids. The CDR3 reads CSARARGGTSGYNEQFF. For the CDR3, the DNA is TGCAGTGCTAGAGCTCGGGGTGGAACTAGCGGGTACAATGAGCAGTTCTTC.

The CDR3 sequence is CATQGAWGYTF. CDR3 nucleotides: TGTGCCACCCAGGGGGCCTGGGGCTACACCTTC. This chain joins TRBV10-3 and TRBJ1-2; 8 bases agree with TRBD1. Germline V gene data show CDR1 as ENHRY and CDR2 as SYGVKD. V shed 10 bases and J 8 bases; nucleotides not matched to a gene: 6. This CDR3 is built from 11 residues.

This clonotype was detected ten times or more. The V gene is TRBV28, the J gene TRBJ1-1, with D perhaps matching TRBD1 (5 bases). Germline CDR1 reads MDHEN; CDR2 reads SYDVKM. This CDR3 is built from 14 residues. V was clipped by 3 bases and J by 4 bases, with 12 bases between them. The CDR3 bases are TGTGCCAGCAGTTTGAGGCAGGGTAGCACTGAAGCTTTCTTT. It yields the protein CASSLRQGSTEAFF. Complete variable domain (other parts from reference TRBV28 and TRBJ1-1): DVKVTQSSRYLVKRTGEKVFLECVQDMDHENMFWYRQDPGLGLRLIYFSYDVKMKEKGDIPEGYSVSREKKERFSLILESASTNQTSMYLCASSLRQGSTEAFFGQGTRLTVV.

This clonotype has ten or more counts. This sequence joins TRBV29-1 and TRBJ2-3, with 7 bases fitting TRBD2. CDR1 and CDR2 (germline): SQVTM, ANQGSEA. This CDR3 is 15 amino acids long. The junction had 12 bases not matched to a gene; V was cut back by 6 bases and J by 3 bases. The CDR3 coding sequence is TGCAGCGTCCTGGGGGGGAGTGAACTTACAGATACGCAGTATTTT. It encodes CSVLGGSELTDTQYF.

The V gene is TRBV19, the J gene TRBJ2-1, with D possibly being TRBD1 (5 bases). The DNA end lines up better with TRBJ2-7; the J call may be wrong. Germline V CDR1 and CDR2: LNHDA, SQIVND (reference sequence). The CDR3 consists of 13 residues. CDR3 amino acids: CASSIHSDSEQYF. In DNA, the CDR3 is TGTGCCAGTAGTATTCATTCCGACAGTGAGCAGTACTTC.

The chain is built from TRBV6-1 and TRBJ2-2; weak D call: TRBD2 (5 bases). V lost 7 bases, J lost 6 bases, and 15 bases lay in between. The CDR3 runs 14 residues. Germline V CDR1 and CDR2: MNHNS, SASEGT. The CDR3 DNA reads as TGTGCCAGCACCATCACGTATAGCGCCGGGGAGCTGTTTTTT. As protein: CASTITYSAGELFF.

This clonotype showed up many times. The chain is built from TRBV6-1 and TRBJ2-7, with 9 bases fitting TRBD2. The CDR3 contains 12 residues. V dropped 6 bases and J dropped 3; count of bases not matched to a gene: 0. Germline CDR1 MNHNS, CDR2 SASEGT. The CDR3 DNA sequence: TGTGCCAGCAGAGCGGGAGGCTACGAGCAGTACTTC. Translating gives CASRAGGYEQYF.

This clonotype was counted many times. The chain links TRBV7-2 to TRBJ2-3; the D gene is possibly TRBD2 (6 bases). Trimming removed 2 bases at V and 4 bases at J, with 13 bases between. This CDR3 contains 15 residues. CDR1 is SGHTA and CDR2 is FQGNSA in the germline V gene. The CDR3 reads CASSLSSDGPDTQYF. In nucleotides, the CDR3 is TGTGCCAGCAGCTTATCTAGCGACGGCCCAGATACGCAGTATTTT.

In this sample, this clonotype turned up many times. The chain couples TRBV20-1 to TRBJ1-1; no firm D call. V lost 3 bases to trimming and J lost 2 bases, with 4 bases between them. In germline, CDR1 is DFQATT, CDR2 SNEGSKA (reference sequence). The CDR3 totals 11 residues. The CDR3 nucleotides read TGCAGTGCTAGTCGAAACACTGAAGCTTTCTTT. Protein: CSASRNTEAFF.

This clonotype came up many times. This chain links TRBV20-1 with TRBJ2-3; 11 bases align to TRBD2. The CDR3 runs to 16 residues. The germline V gene has CDR1 DFQATT and CDR2 SNEGSKA (reference sequence). The V segment lost 3 bases and the J segment 2 bases; nucleotides outside the gene matches: 7. This CDR3 is CSASPGLAGITDTQYF. For the CDR3, the DNA is TGCAGTGCTAGCCCCGGACTAGCGGGTATCACAGATACGCAGTATTTT.

The rearrangement uses TRBV6-1 and TRBJ2-3, with D perhaps given as TRBD1 or TRBD2 (5 bases each). The V gene's germline CDR1 is MNHNS and CDR2 SASEGT. V lost 7 bases to trimming and J lost 6 bases, with 14 bases between them. The CDR3 has 13 amino acids. The chain's CDR3 is CASTKPGRDTQYF. DNA of the CDR3: TGTGCCAGCACCAAGCCGGGACGTGATACGCAGTATTTT.

This clonotype was found a few times. The V and J genes are TRBV3-1 and TRBJ1-4; D gene unclear. The CDR3 consists of 16 residues. V lost 0 bases and J lost 8, with 16 bases in between. Germline V CDR1 and CDR2: LGHDT, YNNKEL (reference sequence). The CDR3 spells CASSQDIAGVREKLFF. CDR3 DNA: TGTGCCAGCAGCCAAGATATCGCCGGGGTGAGAGAAAAACTGTTTTTT.

This clonotype was counted ten times or more. The rearrangement links TRBV2 to TRBJ2-5, with unresolved D. Trimming shortened V by 8 bases and J by 0 bases, and 16 bases separated the two germline ends. The CDR3 has 15 residues. Germline V CDR1 and CDR2: SNHLY, FYNNEI. The CDR3 sequence is CASQTRRWYQETQYF. The CDR3 bases are TGTGCCAGCCAAACACGACGTTGGTACCAAGAGACCCAGTACTTC.

Ten or more counts support this clonotype. V is TRBV3-1 and J is TRBJ2-7, with 8 bases lining up with TRBD2. The CDR3 is made up of 14 amino acids. Trimming took 4 bases from V and 2 from J; bases not matched to a gene: 4. Germline loops: CDR1 LGHDT, CDR2 YNNKEL (reference sequence). In DNA, the CDR3 is TGTGCCAGCAGCCCTCAGCGGGGGCCCTACGAGCAGTACTTC. Protein sequence: CASSPQRGPYEQYF.

This clonotype came up a few times. This rearrangement joins TRBV7-6 to TRBJ1-1, with a possible D match to TRBD1 (5 bases). The CDR3 totals 15 residues. Looked up from germline, CDR1 is SGHVS and CDR2 is FNYEAQ. V lost 2 bases and J 1 base, leaving 11 bases between the germline ends. The CDR3 nucleotides are TGTGCCAGCAGCTTATTCTCCAGGGCGAACACTGAAGCTTTCTTT. It yields the protein CASSLFSRANTEAFF. Full variable domain (rest looked up from reference TRBV7-6 and TRBJ1-1): GAGVSQSPRYKVTKRGQDVALRCDPISGHVSLYWYRQALGQGPEFLTYFNYEAQQDKSGLPNDRFSAERPEGSISTLTIQRTEQRDSAMYRCASSLFSRANTEAFFGQGTRLTVV.

In its sample, this clonotype was seen a few times. The chain carries TRBV3-1 and TRBJ1-5; D is perhaps TRBD1 (5 bases). The V gene lost 4 bases and the J gene lost 0 bases, with 10 bases spanning the gap. CDR3 length: 15 residues. Germline-derived CDR1 and CDR2 are LGHDT and YNNKEL (reference sequence). The CDR3 DNA reads as TGTGCCAGCAGCCGGGGGACCTATAGCAATCAGCCCCAGCATTTT. Translation gives CASSRGTYSNQPQHF.

The chain employs TRBV5-1 and TRBJ1-1, with 7 bases matching TRBD1. CDR1 and CDR2 (germline): SGHRS, YFSETQ. The CDR3 spans 16 residues. The J segment lost 1 base and the V segment lost 4 bases, leaving 10 bases of the junction unmatched. CDR3 sequence reads: CASSLWKGASNTEAFF. The DNA for the CDR3 is TGCGCCAGCAGCCTTTGGAAGGGGGCTTCGAACACTGAAGCTTTCTTT.

This clonotype was seen repeatedly, ten times or more. V and J are TRBV2 and TRBJ2-7; D perhaps matches TRBD1 (6 bases). Germline V gene lookup returns CDR1 SNHLY and CDR2 FYNNEI. Trimming left V 2 bases short and J 6 bases short, with 14 bases between. This CDR3 is built from 14 residues. CDR3 amino acids: CASSERTAQSEQYF. DNA for the CDR3: TGTGCCAGCAGTGAAAGGACAGCCCAAAGCGAGCAGTACTTC.

In this sample, this clonotype turned up a few times. V and J are TRBV30 and TRBJ1-5; tentatively, D is TRBD1 (5 bases). CDR3 size: 14 residues. Trimming shortened V by 2 bases and J by 4 bases, and 12 bases separated the two germline ends. CDR1 and CDR2 from the germline V gene are GTSNPN and SVGIG (reference sequence). Here the CDR3 reads CAWSHGGPNQPQHF. CDR3 in DNA: TGTGCCTGGAGTCACGGGGGTCCGAATCAGCCCCAGCATTTT.

This chain links TRBV5-1 with TRBJ2-6; TRBD1 is a possible D gene (5 bases). Trimming cost V 5 bases and J 0 bases, with 12 bases left between them. CDR3 size: 16 residues. The germline gives CDR1 SGHRS, CDR2 YFSETQ. CDR3 bases: TGCGCCAGCAGGCGACAGCCTACCTCTGGGGCCAACGTCCTGACTTTC. Translated: CASRRQPTSGANVLTF.

Many counts were recorded for this clonotype. The chain couples TRBV2 to TRBJ2-5; a weak D match, TRBD1 (5 bases). From germline, CDR1 is SNHLY and CDR2 FYNNEI. V was trimmed by 5 bases and J by 1 base, leaving 8 bases between them. The CDR3 runs 13 residues. CDR3 nucleotides: TGTGCCAGCAGTCAGGGCCTCCAAGAGACCCAGTACTTC. Protein sequence: CASSQGLQETQYF. The whole variable domain, filled in from reference TRBV2 and TRBJ2-5, reads EPEVTQTPSHQVTQMGQEVILRCVPISNHLYFYWYRQILGQKVEFLVSFYNNEISEKSEIFDDQFSVERPDGSNFTLKIRSTKLEDSAMYFCASSQGLQETQYFGPGTRLLVL.

In this sample, this clonotype turned up many times. The V gene is TRBV2, the J gene TRBJ1-5; D gene uncertain. With 4 bases removed from V and 3 bases from J, the gap between germline ends came to 10 bases. CDR3 length: 14 amino acids. Germline values: CDR1 SNHLY, CDR2 FYNNEI. The CDR3 reads CASSVTEANQPQHF. CDR3 nucleotides: TGTGCCAGCAGTGTTACGGAAGCCAATCAGCCCCAGCATTTT. The variable domain in full, completed from reference TRBV2 and TRBJ1-5, reads EPEVTQTPSHQVTQMGQEVILRCVPISNHLYFYWYRQILGQKVEFLVSFYNNEISEKSEIFDDQFSVERPDGSNFTLKIRSTKLEDSAMYFCASSVTEANQPQHFGDGTRLSIL.

The rearrangement uses TRBV14 and TRBJ2-2; D ambiguous. CDR3 length: 13 amino acids. V dropped 3 bases and J dropped 7 bases, with 9 bases sitting between them. Germline CDR1 reads SGHDN; CDR2 reads FVKESK. DNA for the CDR3: TGTGCCAGCAGCCACGGAGTGCACGGGGAGCTGTTTTTT. Protein: CASSHGVHGELFF.

V gene TRBV16 combines with J gene TRBJ1-2, with D perhaps matching TRBD1 (6 bases). Germline V gene data show CDR1 as KGHSY and CDR2 as FQNENV. Trimming stripped 10 bases from V and 4 bases from J, with 25 bases between. This CDR3 has 16 residues. The CDR3 DNA reads as TGTGCCAACGGCTACCCCCGACAGGATACCCTCTATGGCTACACCTTC. Protein sequence: CANGYPRQDTLYGYTF.

This clonotype appeared many times. This chain joins TRBV12-3 or TRBV12-4 and TRBJ1-1, with D possibly being TRBD1 (5 bases). CDR3 length: 13 residues. Between the trimmed V and J ends, which lost 5 bases and 7 bases, there was a span of 14 bases. CDR3 in amino acids: CASSPRGLGEAFF. The CDR3 coding sequence is TGTGCCAGCAGTCCGAGGGGTTTGGGTGAAGCTTTCTTT.